These 19 T cell receptor beta chains were sequenced from one sample in a study of blood T cells in healthy people across ages. A J-beta primer mix and a sample-barcoded 5' primer were used in a second PCR of roughly 6 to 11 cycles. MiXCR was run by TCRdb on the 5' RACE reads, yielding one entry per CDR3 protein. The top ten hold about 11% of the sample, which has about 1.6 million distinct CDR3 sequences, approximately 32% seen once. Material: blood. All receptors derive from a woman aged 25 to 45 in good health.

The chain is built from TRBV5-1 and TRBJ1-2; D unclear. The CDR3 has 14 residues. Germline V lookup: CDR1 SGHRS, CDR2 YFSETQ. V lost 1 base to trimming and J lost 0 bases, with 7 bases between them. The CDR3 DNA reads as TGCGCCAGCAGCTTGACCCAATCTAACTATGGCTACACCTTC. Translating gives CASSLTQSNYGYTF.

The V and J genes are TRBV24-1 and TRBJ2-2; TRBD2 matches 12 bases. J gave up 6 bases and V 4 bases, and 8 bases lay outside the gene matches. Looked up from germline, CDR1 is KGHDR and CDR2 is SFDVKD. The CDR3 extends over 17 amino acids. The CDR3 here is CATSDSTSGRLSGELFF. DNA of the CDR3: TGTGCCACCAGTGACTCGACTAGCGGGAGATTATCCGGGGAGCTGTTTTTT.

The CDR3 here is CASSQDQVRAGTDTEAFF. The CDR3 region has the DNA TGCGCCAGCAGCCAAGATCAGGTTCGGGCAGGGACTGACACTGAAGCTTTCTTT. This chain links TRBV4-1 with TRBJ1-1, with D possibly matching TRBD1 (5 bases). V lost 0 bases, J lost 3 bases, and 20 bases lay in between. The CDR3 extends over 18 amino acids. Germline V gene data show CDR1 as MGHRA and CDR2 as YSYEKL.

The J gene is TRBJ1-2, the V gene TRBV28, with 8 bases lining up with TRBD1. Germline trimming cut 3 bases from V and 4 bases from J; bases unmatched to any gene: 4. Looked up from germline, CDR1 is MDHEN and CDR2 is SYDVKM. CDR3 length: 14 residues. CDR3 bases: TGTGCCAGCAGTTTTTCAGGGGGCCTCTATGGCTACACCTTC. This translates into CASSFSGGLYGYTF.

The sample holds one count of this clonotype. The CDR3 does not close with the conserved phenylalanine or tryptophan, likely indicating a read error. The chain uses TRBV3-1 and TRBJ1-6, with D unresolved. Germline assignment: CDR1 LGHDT and CDR2 YNNKEL (reference sequence). V gave up 2 bases and J gave up 10 bases, with 9 bases separating them. CDR3 length: 13 amino acids. CDR3 in amino acids: CASSQNLWSPLHC. CDR3 DNA: TGTGCCAGCAGCCAAAATCTATGGTCACCCCTCCACTGT.

The chain recombines TRBV6-2 or TRBV6-3 with TRBJ2-1; perhaps TRBD2 as D (6 bases). Trimming removed 0 bases at V and 4 bases at J, with 16 bases between. This CDR3 has 17 residues. From germline, CDR1 is MNHEY and CDR2 SVGEGT. This CDR3 reads CASSYSPSGSPYNEQFF. The CDR3 nucleotides are TGTGCCAGCAGTTACTCCCCTTCCGGGAGTCCTTACAATGAGCAGTTCTTC.

The table lists this clonotype with a few counts. At one end, the junction sequence differs from germline, possibly due to a read error. This chain uses TRBV14 with TRBJ2-1, with 9 bases identical to TRBD2. CDR3 length: 16 amino acids. Germline CDR1 SGHDN, CDR2 FVKESK. The DNA for the CDR3 is TGTGCCAGCAGCGGGGGTGTAAGACTAGCGGACAATGGGCAGTTCTTC. This sequence encodes CASSGGVRLADNGQFF. Based on the CDR3 plus reference TRBV14 and TRBJ2-1, the full variable domain is EAGVTQFPSHSVIEKGQTVTLRCDPISGHDNLYWYRRVMGKEIKFLLHFVKESKQDESGMPNNRFLAERTGGTYSTLKVQPAELEDSGVYFCASSGGVRLADNGQFFGPGTRLTVL.

This clonotype has more than one count but fewer than ten. A read error may be the cause here, since a much bigger clone is one base away. This sequence joins TRBV2 and TRBJ2-5, with TRBD1 identical over 7 bases. The J call is doubtful: the DNA matches TRBJ2-7 better. The CDR3 runs 14 residues. Germline CDR1 SNHLY, CDR2 FYNNEI. The DNA for the CDR3 is TGTGCCAGCAGTGGGGAACAGGGGCCCTACGAGCAGTACTTC. Residues: CASSGEQGPYEQYF.

The rearrangement uses TRBV2 and TRBJ2-1, with 7 bases fitting TRBD2. Judging by the DNA end, TRBJ2-7 fits better; the J call may be wrong. This CDR3 spans 14 amino acids. The germline V gene encodes CDR1 SNHLY and CDR2 FYNNEI. The CDR3 is CANKGQRGVYEQYF. DNA for the CDR3: TGTGCCAACAAGGGGCAGCGGGGAGTCTACGAGCAGTACTTC.

This clonotype was detected ten times or more. The gene calls are TRBV29-1 and TRBJ2-1, with TRBD2 matching 9 bases. The germline CDR1 and CDR2 sequences are SQVTM and ANQGSEA. With 0 bases clipped from V and 7 bases from J, the junction kept 7 bases outside the gene matches. This CDR3 has 15 residues. This chain's CDR3 is CSVEEWREGRNEQFF. In DNA, the CDR3 is TGCAGCGTTGAAGAATGGCGGGAGGGAAGGAATGAGCAGTTCTTC.

To note about this clonotype: Being one base from a much bigger clone, this may be a read error. The V and J genes are TRBV29-1 and TRBJ2-5, with 8 bases that match TRBD1. Judging by the DNA end, TRBJ2-7 fits better; the J call may be wrong. The CDR3 has 12 residues. The germline V gene encodes CDR1 SQVTM and CDR2 ANQGSEA. CDR3 protein: CNAARTGSEQYF. The CDR3 DNA follows: TGCAACGCCGCCAGGACAGGGTCCGAGCAGTACTTC.

This chain joins TRBV3-1 and TRBJ2-7, with 7 bases matching TRBD2. Germline V gene sequence: CDR1 LGHDT, CDR2 YNNKEL (reference sequence). The trim removed 0 bases at V and 0 bases at J, leaving 11 bases unmatched. This CDR3 is 18 amino acids long. The CDR3 protein is CASSQDIGRFPSSYEQYF. DNA for the CDR3: TGTGCCAGCAGCCAAGATATCGGGAGGTTCCCCAGCTCCTACGAGCAGTACTTC.

This clonotype was seen ten or more times. The chain couples TRBV29-1 to TRBJ2-7; D remains unclear. V shed 1 base and J shed 3 bases, with 19 bases lying between them. The CDR3 has 16 residues. CDR1 and CDR2 from the germline V gene are SQVTM and ANQGSEA. The CDR3 loop reads CSVEGSDETTHYEQYF. Here the CDR3 DNA reads TGCAGCGTTGAAGGGAGTGACGAGACCACGCACTACGAGCAGTACTTC.

This clonotype has a handful of counts. The junction does not match germline at one end; this may be a read error. The chain is built from TRBV18 and TRBJ2-4; TRBD1 matches at 7 bases. This CDR3 comprises 15 residues. Per germline, CDR1 KGHSH and CDR2 LQKENI. CDR3 DNA: TGTGCCAGCTCAAGAGTTTGGGACAGCAAAAGCATTCAGTACTTC. Amino acid sequence: CASSRVWDSKSIQYF.

This clonotype was seen a handful of times. The chain employs TRBV5-4 and TRBJ2-1, with 11 bases fitting TRBD2. The J segment lost 5 bases and the V segment lost 9 bases, leaving 7 bases of the junction unmatched. The CDR3 is 14 amino acids. Germline CDR1 SGHNT, CDR2 YYREEE (reference sequence). CDR3 sequence: CATIAGGYDNEQFF. DNA for the CDR3: TGTGCCACGATAGCGGGAGGGTACGACAATGAGCAGTTCTTC. Supplemented by reference TRBV5-4 and TRBJ2-1, the full variable domain reads ETGVTQSPTHLIKTRGQQVTLRCSSQSGHNTVSWYQQALGQGPQFIFQYYREEENGRGNFPPRFSGLQFPNYSSELNVNALELDDSALYLCATIAGGYDNEQFFGPGTRLTVL.

This clonotype was observed at least ten times. The chain is built from TRBV9 and TRBJ2-7; 10 positions match TRBD1. The CDR3 extends over 14 amino acids. Germline values: CDR1 SGDLS, CDR2 YYNGEE. J lost 5 bases, V lost 3 bases, and 5 bases had no gene match. The CDR3 nucleotides read TGTGCCAGCAGCGACGGGACAGGGGTAAACGAGCAGTACTTC. Amino acid sequence: CASSDGTGVNEQYF.

The rearrangement uses TRBV6-4 and TRBJ1-1; D is uncertain. V was clipped by 0 bases and J by 1 base, with 18 bases between them. The germline gives CDR1 MRHNA, CDR2 SNTAGT. CDR3 length equals 18 residues. In DNA form, the CDR3 reads TGTGCCAGCAGTGACTCGAATACAGAACCCTACGGGAACACTGAAGCTTTCTTT. Translation gives CASSDSNTEPYGNTEAFF.

Ten or more counts support this clonotype. This chain's CDR3 is CASSFGPAEAFF. The CDR3 DNA reads as TGTGCCAGCAGCTTTGGGCCAGCTGAAGCTTTCTTT. The chain has TRBV5-6 and TRBJ1-1; D unclear. The germline V gene encodes CDR1 SGHDT and CDR2 YYEEEE. The CDR3 is made up of 12 amino acids. The V end was cut by 2 bases, the J end by 6 bases, with 8 bases between.

This clonotype was seen more than once but under ten times. The V gene is TRBV18, the J gene TRBJ1-4; D is unresolved. CDR1 is KGHSH, CDR2 LQKENI, per germline. Trimming took off 6 bases at V and 8 bases at J, with 10 bases between the two ends. The CDR3 has 12 amino acids. The CDR3 nucleotides are TGTGCCAGCTCTAATACCGGAGAAAAACTGTTTTTT. This translates into CASSNTGEKLFF.